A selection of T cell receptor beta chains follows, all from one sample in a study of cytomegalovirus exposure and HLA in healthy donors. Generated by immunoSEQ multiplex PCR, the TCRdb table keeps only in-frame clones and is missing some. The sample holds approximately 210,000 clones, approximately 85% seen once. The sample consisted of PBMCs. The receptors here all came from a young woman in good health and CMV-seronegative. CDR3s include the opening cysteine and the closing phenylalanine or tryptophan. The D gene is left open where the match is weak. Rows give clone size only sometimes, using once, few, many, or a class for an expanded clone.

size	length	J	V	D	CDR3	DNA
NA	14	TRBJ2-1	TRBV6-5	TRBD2	CASRETSGENEQFF	TGTGCCAGCAGGGAGACTAGCGGGGAGAATGAGCAGTTCTTC
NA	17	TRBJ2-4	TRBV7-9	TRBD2	CASSSMGVAGAKNIQYF	TGTGCCAGCAGCTCCATGGGTGTAGCGGGAGCCAAAAACATTCAGTACTTC
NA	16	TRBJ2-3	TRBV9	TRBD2	CASSVRAGERTDTQYF	TGTGCCAGCAGCGTAAGAGCGGGGGAGCGCACAGATACGCAGTATTTT
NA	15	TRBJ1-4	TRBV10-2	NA	CATGSRHTGDEKLFF	TGCGCCACCGGTTCCCGACACACCGGGGATGAAAAACTGTTTTTT
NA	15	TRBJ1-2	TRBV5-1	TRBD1	CASSLDPGGNYGYTF	TGCGCCAGCAGCTTGGATCCAGGGGGGAACTATGGCTACACCTTC
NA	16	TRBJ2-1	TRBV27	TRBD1	CASSLGTGQGASEQFF	TGTGCCAGCAGTTTAGGGACGGGACAGGGGGCGAGTGAGCAGTTCTTC
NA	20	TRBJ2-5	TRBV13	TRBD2	CASSLTPGLAGKGDIETQYF	TGTGCCAGCAGCTTAACCCCGGGACTAGCGGGAAAGGGGGATATAGAGACCCAGTACTTC
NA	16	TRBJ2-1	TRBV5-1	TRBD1	CASSLALGTGDNEQFF	TGCGCCAGCAGCTTGGCCTTAGGGACAGGGGACAATGAGCAGTTCTTC
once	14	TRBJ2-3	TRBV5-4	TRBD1	CASRPGQGTDTQYF	TGTGCCAGCAGGCCCGGACAGGGCACAGATACGCAGTATTTT
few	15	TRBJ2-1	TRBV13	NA	CASRWGVGNHNEQFF	TGTGCCAGCAGATGGGGAGTTGGGAATCACAATGAGCAGTTCTTC
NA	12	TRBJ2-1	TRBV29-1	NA	CSVRRGFSEQFF	TGCAGCGTCCGTCGGGGTTTTTCTGAGCAGTTCTTC
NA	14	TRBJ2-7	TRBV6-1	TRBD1	CASSDGPGQVRKYF	TGTGCCAGCAGTGACGGGCCGGGACAGGTGAGAAAGTACTTC
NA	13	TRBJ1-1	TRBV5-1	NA	CASSEISGTEAFF	TGCGCCAGCAGTGAGATTTCCGGCACTGAAGCTTTCTTT
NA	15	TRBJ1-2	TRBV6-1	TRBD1	CASSDRGRVAYGYTF	TGTGCCAGCAGCGACAGGGGGCGCGTCGCCTATGGCTACACCTTC
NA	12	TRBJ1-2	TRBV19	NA	CASSIRGGGYTF	TGTGCCAGTAGTATAAGGGGTGGAGGCTACACCTTC
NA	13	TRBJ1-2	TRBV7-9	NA	CASSSGFDYGYTF	TGTGCCAGCAGCTCAGGGTTTGACTATGGCTACACCTTC
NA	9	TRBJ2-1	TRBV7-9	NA	CASSSDSFF	TGTGCCAGCAGCTCGGACAGTTTCTTC
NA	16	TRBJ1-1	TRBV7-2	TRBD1	CASSLAPDRRTSEAFF	TGTGCCAGCAGCTTAGCCCCGGACAGGAGGACATCCGAAGCTTTCTTT
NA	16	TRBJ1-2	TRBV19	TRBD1	CASSPRGQGGDYGYTF	TGTGCCAGTAGTCCCCGCGGACAGGGTGGGGACTATGGCTACACCTTC
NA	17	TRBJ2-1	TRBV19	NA	CASSISLRAGIYNEQFF	TGTGCCAGTAGTATTTCTCTGAGGGCGGGCATCTACAATGAGCAGTTCTTC
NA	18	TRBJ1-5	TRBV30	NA	CACRTKGTLDRVNQPQHF	TGTGCCTGTAGAACCAAAGGGACACTTGATAGGGTCAATCAGCCCCAGCATTTT
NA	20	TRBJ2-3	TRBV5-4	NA	CASSPTQARREGTGIDTQYF	TGTGCCAGCAGCCCCACGCAGGCCAGGAGGGAAGGGACGGGGATAGATACGCAGTATTTT
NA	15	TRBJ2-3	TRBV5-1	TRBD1	CASSYRDRGIDTQYF	TGCGCCAGCAGCTACCGGGACAGGGGAATAGATACGCAGTATTTT
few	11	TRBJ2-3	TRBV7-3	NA	CASGGGDTQYF	TGTGCCAGCGGGGGAGGAGATACGCAGTATTTT
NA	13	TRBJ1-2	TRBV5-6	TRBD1	CASSWTGHGGYTF	TGTGCCAGCAGCTGGACAGGGCACGGTGGCTACACCTTC